This T cell receptor beta chain was identified during a study of CD8+ T cells in alopecia areata. Study findings and constraints: Normal scalp had lower clonality than lesional scalp, with alopecia totalis/universalis lesions showing this most strongly. TCRs were shared less clearly across patients than in mice, possibly for HLA-related reasons. Sequenced scalp T cells also include alphabeta T cells resident in normal skin.

Investigators isolated RNA and reverse transcribed it into cDNA to act as the sequencing template. Produced via immunoSEQ multiplex PCR; TCRdb's table is partial and in-frame only. The table has 150,000 to 200,000 clones, around 55% seen once. PBMCs yielded sorted CD4+ and CD8+ T cells. Concerning this clone itself: The antigen is undetermined.

The CDR3 length is 15 residues. The V gene lost 4 bases and the J gene lost 0 bases, with 13 bases spanning the gap. The germline V gene encodes CDR1 SGHNT and CDR2 YYREEE (reference sequence). The chain couples TRBV5-4 to TRBJ2-5; D might be TRBD2 (6 bases). The clonotype originates from a human donor in good health. Specimen: CD4+ T cells sorted from blood. CDR3 DNA: TGTGCCAGCAGCAGGACTGGGGGGTACCAAGAGACCCAGTACTTC. This encodes CASSRTGGYQETQYF.